Below, 11 T cell receptor beta chains from the same sample are listed, as sequenced in a study of cytomegalovirus exposure and HLA in healthy donors. PCR employed 60 Vbeta and 13 Jbeta primers. TCRdb's copy holds only in-frame clones and misses some; the assay was immunoSEQ multiplex PCR. The profile covers approximately 81,000 clones, with less than 85% appearing a single time and 2% to 3% taken by the ten largest. Sequences were obtained from PBMCs. The receptors here all came from a woman aged 45-65 years in good health and CMV-seronegative.

The rearrangement joins TRBV2 to TRBJ1-5; D unresolved. The CDR3 is 15 residues long. From germline, CDR1 is SNHLY and CDR2 FYNNEI. Deletions cut 6 bases from V and 1 base from J, with 13 bases between. Written as DNA, the CDR3 is TGTGCCAGCAGACCCCTGGGCGGGAGCAATCAGCCCCAGCATTTT. Encoded protein: CASRPLGGSNQPQHF.

The CDR3 is CASGSNTEAFF. CDR3 coding DNA: TGTGCCAGCGGTTCTAACACTGAAGCTTTCTTT. This chain joins TRBV27 and TRBJ1-1; D not certain. In germline, CDR1 is MNHEY, CDR2 SMNVEV (reference sequence). Trimming removed 8 bases from V and 2 bases from J, with 6 bases in between. This CDR3 region has 11 residues.

The chain combines TRBV27 with TRBJ2-5; 7 nucleotides line up with TRBD1. CDR1 and CDR2 (germline): MNHEY, SMNVEV (reference sequence). The trim removed 4 bases at V and 5 bases at J, leaving 7 bases unmatched. This CDR3 region has 14 residues. In DNA, the CDR3 is TGTGCCAGCAGTTCGAGGGGGCGAGAGGAGACCCAGTACTTC. It specifies CASSSRGREETQYF.

The J gene is TRBJ2-1, the V gene TRBV4-2; 11 nucleotides line up with TRBD2. This CDR3 contains 16 residues. Germline lookup yields CDR1 LGHNA and CDR2 YNFKEQ. With V trimmed by 1 base and J by 4 bases, 3 bases remained unmatched. For the CDR3, the DNA is TGTGCCAGCAGCCAAGCCGGGACTAGCGGATACAATGAGCAGTTCTTC. Translated, it gives CASSQAGTSGYNEQFF.

The chain uses TRBV6-1 and TRBJ2-7; 9 nucleotides match TRBD1. V was pared by 5 bases and J by 6 bases, with 8 bases of the junction left unmatched. In germline, CDR1 is MNHNS, CDR2 SASEGT. The CDR3 is 14 amino acids. The DNA for the CDR3 is TGTGCCAGCAGTAGCCGGACAGGGGACATCGAGCAGTACGTC. Translated, it gives CASSSRTGDIEQYV.

By share of the sample, this clone is medium-sized. The chain joins TRBV5-6 to TRBJ2-3, with D possibly matching TRBD2 (6 bases). From germline, CDR1 is SGHDT and CDR2 YYEEEE. This CDR3 has 13 residues. V was clipped by 2 bases and J by 4 bases, with 8 bases between them. CDR3 sequence (DNA): TGTGCCAGCAGCTTTTCGGGGGCAGATACGCAGTATTTT. Protein: CASSFSGADTQYF.

V is TRBV20-1 and J is TRBJ2-7; 7 nucleotides align to TRBD2. The CDR3 is 11 residues long. V gave up 6 bases and J gave up 4 bases; unmatched junction bases: 3. Germline assignment: CDR1 DFQATT and CDR2 SNEGSKA (reference sequence). Here the CDR3 reads CSAPSGYEQYF. The CDR3 DNA follows: TGCAGTGCCCCTAGCGGTTACGAGCAGTACTTC.

The chain joins TRBV4-3 to TRBJ1-2; D gene unclear. The V and J ends lost 0 bases and 0 bases respectively, with 11 bases between them. In germline, CDR1 is LGHNA, CDR2 YSLEER. CDR3 length: 16 residues. The CDR3 loop is CASSQDPYGTNYGYTF. Here the CDR3 DNA reads TGCGCCAGCAGCCAAGATCCATACGGGACTAACTATGGCTACACCTTC.

This chain links TRBV15 with TRBJ2-2; 9 nucleotides line up with TRBD2. The CDR3 has 16 residues. V gave up 1 base and J gave up 5 bases; unmatched junction bases: 5. Germline CDR1 and CDR2: LNHNV and YYDKDF (reference sequence). DNA for the CDR3: TGTGCCACCAGCAGAGCAGGACTAGCGAGGACCGGGGAGCTGTTTTTT. Its protein is CATSRAGLARTGELFF. The complete variable domain, with remaining parts taken from reference TRBV15 and TRBJ2-2, reads DAMVIQNPRYQVTQFGKPVTLSCSQTLNHNVMYWYQQKSSQAPKLLFHYYDKDFNNEADTPDNFQSRRPNTSFCFLDIRSPGLGDTAMYLCATSRAGLARTGELFFGEGSRLTVL.

The rearrangement links TRBV27 to TRBJ2-2; D may be TRBD2 (6 bases). Trimming removed 1 base from V and 3 bases from J, with 18 bases in between. The V gene's germline CDR1 is MNHEY and CDR2 SMNVEV (reference sequence). The CDR3 sequence is 18 residues long. The CDR3 sequence: CASSLFFLGRRDTGELFF. The CDR3 nucleotides read TGTGCCAGCAGTTTATTTTTCCTTGGGCGGAGGGACACCGGGGAGCTGTTTTTT.

V gene TRBV10-1 combines with J gene TRBJ2-6; no definite D call. Germline V gives CDR1 WNHNN, CDR2 SYGVQD (reference sequence). Trimming cost V 0 bases and J 2 bases, with 5 bases left between them. This CDR3 contains 15 residues. The CDR3 DNA follows: TGCGCCAGCAGTGAGTCCGGTACTGGGGCCAACGTCCTGACTTTC. It encodes CASSESGTGANVLTF.